Below, 3 T cell receptor beta chains from the same sample are listed, as sequenced in a study of T-cell reconstitution after alpha-beta-depleted transplantation in children. TCRbeta library preparation incorporated unique molecular identifiers. TCRdb recomputed calls from the PCR reads with MiXCR, one row per CDR3 protein. The sample contains approximately 1,000,000 distinct CDR3 sequences, roughly 29% of which appear only once. The sequencing used PBMCs, mostly from graft donor cells, collected 360 days after TCRalphabeta/CD19-depleted stem cell transplant. The receptors derive from a boy younger than two who had a stem cell transplant for SCID, so the T cells may come from the graft donor.

V gene TRBV6-2 or TRBV6-3 combines with J gene TRBJ2-2; D is undetermined. The V end was cut by 2 bases, the J end by 1 base, with 11 bases between. This CDR3 region has 16 residues. From germline, CDR1 is MNHEY and CDR2 SVGEGT. CDR3 protein: CASSYAGRWNTGELFF. Written as DNA, the CDR3 is TGTGCCAGCAGTTACGCCGGGCGTTGGAACACCGGGGAGCTGTTTTTT.

The DNA of the CDR3 is TGCAGCGTTGAAGACTCAGCCACCGGGGAGCTGTTTTTT. Translating gives CSVEDSATGELFF. The chain employs TRBV29-1 and TRBJ2-2; D is uncertain. The CDR3 covers 13 residues. In germline, CDR1 is SQVTM, CDR2 ANQGSEA. V gave up 0 bases and J gave up 4 bases, with 6 bases separating them.

On this clonotype: A read error may produce the germline difference seen at one junction end. The chain recombines TRBV3-1 with TRBJ2-2, with TRBD2 matching 8 bases. Germline V CDR1 and CDR2: LGHDT, YNNKEL (reference sequence). The CDR3 is 17 residues long. The CDR3 loop reads CASTQDKVAGYRGELFF. CDR3 coding DNA: TGTGCCAGCACCCAAGATAAGGTAGCGGGGTACCGAGGGGAGCTGTTTTTT. The whole variable domain, remainder taken from reference TRBV3-1 and TRBJ2-2, is DTAVSQTPKYLVTQMGNDKSIKCEQNLGHDTMYWYKQDSKKFLKIMFSYNNKELIINETVPNRFSPKSPDKAHLNLHINSLELGDSAVYFCASTQDKVAGYRGELFFGEGSRLTVL.